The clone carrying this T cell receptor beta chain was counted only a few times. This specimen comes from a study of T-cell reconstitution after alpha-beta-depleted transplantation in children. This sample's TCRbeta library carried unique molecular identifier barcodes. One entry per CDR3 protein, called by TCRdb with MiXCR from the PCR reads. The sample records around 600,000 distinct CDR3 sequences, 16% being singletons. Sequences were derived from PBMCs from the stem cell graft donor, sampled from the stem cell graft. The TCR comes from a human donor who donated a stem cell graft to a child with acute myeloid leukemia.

CDR3 nucleotides: TGTGCCAGTAGAGGGGCCCAAATTAACACCGGGGAGCTGTTTTTT. Translating it yields CASRGAQINTGELFF. The chain combines TRBV19 with TRBJ2-2; TRBD1 is a possible D gene (5 bases). V lost 6 bases and J 2 bases, leaving 13 bases between the germline ends. The CDR3 is made up of 15 amino acids. Germline V gene sequence: CDR1 LNHDA, CDR2 SQIVND (reference sequence). The entire variable domain, with the rest obtained from reference TRBV19 and TRBJ2-2, is as follows: DGGITQSPKYLFRKEGQNVTLSCEQNLNHDAMYWYRQDPGQGLRLIYYSQIVNDFQKGDIAEGYSVSREKKESFPLTVTSAQKNPTAFYLCASRGAQINTGELFFGEGSRLTVL.